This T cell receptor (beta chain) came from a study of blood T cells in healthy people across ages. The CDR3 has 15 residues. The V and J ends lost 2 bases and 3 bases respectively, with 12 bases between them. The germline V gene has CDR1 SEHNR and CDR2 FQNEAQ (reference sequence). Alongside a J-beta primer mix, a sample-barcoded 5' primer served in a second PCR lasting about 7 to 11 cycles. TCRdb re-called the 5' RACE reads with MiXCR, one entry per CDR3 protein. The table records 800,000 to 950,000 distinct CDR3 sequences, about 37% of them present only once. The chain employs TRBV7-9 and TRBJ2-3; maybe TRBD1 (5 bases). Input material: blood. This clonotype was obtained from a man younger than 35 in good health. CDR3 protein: CASSLIAGRTDTQYF. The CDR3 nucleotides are TGTGCCAGCAGCTTAATAGCAGGGCGGACAGATACGCAGTATTTT.